Sequencing of this T cell receptor (beta chain) was carried out in a study of cytomegalovirus exposure and HLA in healthy donors. V lost 5 bases to trimming and J lost 7 bases, with 15 bases between them. There are 13 residues in the CDR3. Germline values: CDR1 MDHEN, CDR2 SYDVKM. The primer mix had 60 Vbeta and 13 Jbeta primers. Some clones are missing from TCRdb's copy, which holds only in-frame ones; the method was immunoSEQ multiplex PCR. The sample lists about 130,000 clones; 81% were seen once. The genes are TRBV28 and TRBJ2-7; TRBD2 might be the D (5 bases). The sequenced sample consisted of PBMCs. The sequence was collected from a man aged 18 to 29 in good health and CMV-seronegative. The CDR3 protein is CASSGGPGGEQYF. As DNA, the CDR3 is TGTGCCAGCAGTGGAGGACCCGGCGGGGAGCAGTACTTC. Complete variable domain (other parts from reference TRBV28 and TRBJ2-7): DVKVTQSSRYLVKRTGEKVFLECVQDMDHENMFWYRQDPGLGLRLIYFSYDVKMKEKGDIPEGYSVSREKKERFSLILESASTNQTSMYLCASSGGPGGEQYFGPGTRLTVT.